The sequence of this TCR beta chain was determined in a study of T-cell reconstitution after alpha-beta-depleted transplantation in children. For TCRbeta, the library was prepared with unique molecular identifiers. MiXCR was run by TCRdb on the PCR reads, yielding one entry per CDR3 protein. The sample holds approximately 100,000 distinct CDR3 sequences, 9% to 15% seen once. This clonotype was detected only once. The CDR3 is made up of 15 amino acids. CDR1 is LGHNA, CDR2 YSLEER, per germline. V dropped 0 bases and J dropped 5; count of bases not matched to a gene: 2. The TCR was taken from a human donor who donated a stem cell graft to a child with inherited bone marrow failure. Sequenced material: PBMCs from the stem cell graft donor, taken from the stem cell graft. J is TRBJ2-4 and V is TRBV4-3, with 9 bases fitting TRBD1. DNA for the CDR3: TGCGCCAGCAGCCAAGAGGACAGGGGCGAAAACATTCAGTACTTC. It yields the protein CASSQEDRGENIQYF.